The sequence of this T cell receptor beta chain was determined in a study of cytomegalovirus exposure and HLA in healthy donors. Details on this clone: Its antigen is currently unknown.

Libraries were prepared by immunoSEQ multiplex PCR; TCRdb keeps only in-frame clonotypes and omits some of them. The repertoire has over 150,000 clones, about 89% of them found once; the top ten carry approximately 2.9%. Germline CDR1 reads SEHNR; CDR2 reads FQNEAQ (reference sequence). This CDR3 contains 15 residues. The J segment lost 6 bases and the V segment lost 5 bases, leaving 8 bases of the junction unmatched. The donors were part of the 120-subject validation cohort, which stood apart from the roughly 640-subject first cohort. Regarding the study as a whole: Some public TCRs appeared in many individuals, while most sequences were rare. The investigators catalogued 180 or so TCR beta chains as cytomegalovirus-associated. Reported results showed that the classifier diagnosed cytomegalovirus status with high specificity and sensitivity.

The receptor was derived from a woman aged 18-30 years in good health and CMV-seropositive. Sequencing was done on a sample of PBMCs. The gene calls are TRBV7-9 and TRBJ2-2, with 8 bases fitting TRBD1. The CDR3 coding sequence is TGTGCCAGCAGCGGGAGGACAGGGCACGCCGGGGAGCTGTTTTTT. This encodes CASSGRTGHAGELFF.